This T cell receptor (beta chain) is drawn from a study of T-cell memory formation after mild COVID-19. In the study overall: The two donors had largely donor-specific TCR clusters.

5'RACE with constant-segment primers built TCRalpha and TCRbeta cDNA libraries with UMIs. TCRdb redid the calling of the 5' RACE reads with MiXCR, one entry per CDR3 protein. The sample shows a few hundred thousand distinct CDR3 sequences, 15% to 20% of them seen only once. Between the trimmed V and J ends, which lost 8 bases and 0 bases, there was a span of 7 bases. CDR1 and CDR2 from the germline V gene are LGHDT and YNNKEL (reference sequence). The CDR3 loop spans 12 amino acids. The genes are TRBV3-1 and TRBJ1-2; D might be TRBD1 (5 bases). The sequence was collected from a man aged 18-30 years who had mild COVID-19 (a few samples of this study predate the infection). Cell type and time point are not known. Sequenced material: PBMCs or a T cell subset sorted from them (not recorded which). CDR3 protein: CASQTANYGYTF. CDR3 bases: TGTGCCAGCCAGACAGCTAACTATGGCTACACCTTC.